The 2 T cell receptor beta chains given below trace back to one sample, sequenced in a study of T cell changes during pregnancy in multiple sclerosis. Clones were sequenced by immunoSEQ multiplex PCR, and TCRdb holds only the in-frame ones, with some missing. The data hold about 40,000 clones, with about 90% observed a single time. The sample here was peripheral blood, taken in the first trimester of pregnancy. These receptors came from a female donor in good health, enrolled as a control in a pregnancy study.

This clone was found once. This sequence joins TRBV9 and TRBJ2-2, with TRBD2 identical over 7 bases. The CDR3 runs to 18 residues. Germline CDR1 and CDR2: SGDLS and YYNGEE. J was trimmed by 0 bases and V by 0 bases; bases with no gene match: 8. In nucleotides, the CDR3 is TGTGCCAGCAGCGTAGTAGGCGGGGGACCAACGAACACCGGGGAGCTGTTTTTT. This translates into CASSVVGGGPTNTGELFF.

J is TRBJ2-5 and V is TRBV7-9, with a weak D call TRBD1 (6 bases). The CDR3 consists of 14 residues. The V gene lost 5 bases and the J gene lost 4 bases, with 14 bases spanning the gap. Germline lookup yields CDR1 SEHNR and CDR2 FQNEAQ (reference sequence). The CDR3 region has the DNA TGTGCCAGCAGCATGGACAGTTTTGCAGAGACCCAGTACTTC. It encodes CASSMDSFAETQYF. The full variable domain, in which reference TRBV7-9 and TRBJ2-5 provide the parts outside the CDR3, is DTGVSQNPRHKITKRGQNVTFRCDPISEHNRLYWYRQTLGQGPEFLTYFQNEAQLEKSRLLSDRFSAERPKGSFSTLEIQRTEQGDSAMYLCASSMDSFAETQYFGPGTRLLVL.